One sample yielded the 29 T cell receptor beta chains listed below, sequenced in a study of post-analysis software for immune sequencing data. Study observations and caveats: In patients, TRBV5-6, TRBV5-1 and TRBV20-1 belonged to about five TRBV segments found more frequently than in controls.

Prepared libraries of TCR beta cDNA carried unique molecular identifiers. TCRdb ran MiXCR on the PCR reads and lists one entry per CDR3 protein. This sample has about 540,000 distinct CDR3 sequences, with roughly 34% found just once. Their cognate antigens are unknown. What was sequenced was blood. These receptors came from a girl aged 2-17 years with multiple sclerosis.

The rearrangement joins TRBV12-3 or TRBV12-4 to TRBJ2-2, with TRBD1 matching 7 bases. CDR3 length equals 13 residues. With V trimmed by 8 bases and J by 6 bases, 6 bases remained unmatched. The CDR3 DNA is TGTGCCAGCCACAGGGGTCCCGCCGGGGAGCTGTTTTTT. As protein: CASHRGPAGELFF.

This clonotype was seen ten or more times. The chain uses TRBV20-1 and TRBJ2-1; a weak D match, TRBD1 (5 bases). V lost 3 bases to trimming and J lost 1 base, with 10 bases between them. In germline, CDR1 is DFQATT, CDR2 SNEGSKA (reference sequence). The CDR3 sequence is 14 residues long. This CDR3 reads CSASRDTSYNEQFF. CDR3 nucleotides: TGCAGTGCTAGCAGGGATACGTCCTACAATGAGCAGTTCTTC.

V is TRBV18 and J is TRBJ2-1; D gene ambiguous. Trimming cost V 4 bases and J 9 bases, with 10 bases left between them. The germline V gene has CDR1 KGHSH and CDR2 LQKENI. This CDR3 comprises 12 residues. The CDR3 loop is CASSRNSAEQFF. The CDR3 DNA reads TGTGCCAGCTCACGTAACAGCGCTGAGCAGTTCTTC.

The rearrangement links TRBV29-1 to TRBJ1-2; perhaps TRBD1 as D (5 bases). The CDR3 loop spans 10 amino acids. V gave up 5 bases and J gave up 6 bases, with 7 bases separating them. Looked up from germline, CDR1 is SQVTM and CDR2 is ANQGSEA. CDR3 nucleotide sequence: TGCAGCGTTCTGGGGGATGGCTACACCTTC. It yields the protein CSVLGDGYTF.

The chain has TRBV5-1 and TRBJ2-5; 7 bases agree with TRBD1. CDR1 is SGHRS and CDR2 is YFSETQ in the germline V gene. Germline trimming cut 3 bases from V and 3 bases from J; bases unmatched to any gene: 2. This CDR3 is built from 13 residues. CDR3 amino acids: CASSSRGKETQYF. The CDR3 DNA is TGCGCCAGCAGCTCCAGGGGGAAAGAGACCCAGTACTTC.

This clonotype is a singleton in its sample. With a much larger clone just one base away, this may be a read error. The chain joins TRBV7-2 to TRBJ2-4, with D tentatively TRBD1 (6 bases). The DNA end is a closer match to TRBJ2-7, so the J assignment may be wrong. Germline CDR1 and CDR2: SGHTA and FQGNSA. The CDR3 has 13 residues. The CDR3 DNA follows: TGTGCCAGCAGCTCCCAGGGGTGCTACGAGCAGTACTTC. Amino acids: CASSSQGCYEQYF.

The chain couples TRBV11-2 to TRBJ1-1; tentative D call: TRBD1 (5 bases). CDR1 and CDR2 (germline): SGHAT, FQNNGV. This CDR3 is built from 13 residues. V lost 3 bases to trimming and J lost 5 bases, with 10 bases between them. CDR3 DNA sequence: TGTGCCAGCAGCTTCTCGGGGGAGACTGAAGCTTTCTTT. Translating gives CASSFSGETEAFF.

The chain couples TRBV7-6 to TRBJ2-2, with 7 bases identical to TRBD1. V shed 6 bases, J shed 1 base, and the junction held 8 bases outside the gene matches. In germline, CDR1 is SGHVS, CDR2 FNYEAQ. The CDR3 contains 16 residues. The CDR3 bases are TGTGCCAGCAGATCCCTCAGGGGGAAGAACACCGGGGAGCTGTTTTTT. Translating gives CASRSLRGKNTGELFF.

This clonotype was observed a few times. The chain carries TRBV7-9 and TRBJ2-1; no clear D. With 6 bases removed from V and 0 bases from J, the gap between germline ends came to 9 bases. There are 14 residues in the CDR3. Germline lookup yields CDR1 SEHNR and CDR2 FQNEAQ (reference sequence). The CDR3 bases are TGTGCCAGCAGGCCGTTCAGCTCCTACAATGAGCAGTTCTTC. Translation gives CASRPFSSYNEQFF.

At least ten counts were recorded for this clonotype. The rearrangement links TRBV12-3 or TRBV12-4 to TRBJ1-2; no firm D call. V was pared by 3 bases and J by 8 bases, with 10 bases between. CDR3 length: 12 amino acids. CDR3 sequence (DNA): TGTGCCAGCAGTTTTGGTGGAGACGGCTACACCTTC. This translates into CASSFGGDGYTF.

This rearrangement joins TRBV12-3 or TRBV12-4 to TRBJ2-1; weak D call: TRBD2 (7 bases). The CDR3 contains 20 residues. Trimming removed 6 bases at V and 7 bases at J, with 34 bases between. CDR3 protein: CASSQLRASIEGGGRNEQFF. The CDR3 DNA reads as TGTGCCAGCAGCCAGCTGCGTGCCTCGATTGAGGGGGGGGGCCGGAATGAGCAGTTCTTC.

This clonotype has just a few counts. This chain uses TRBV5-1 with TRBJ1-1, with D unclear. The CDR3 is 14 residues long. Germline values: CDR1 SGHRS, CDR2 YFSETQ. Trimming stripped 0 bases from V and 1 base from J, with 7 bases between. CDR3 sequence (DNA): TGCGCCAGCAGCTTGGAGGTAGAGAACACTGAAGCTTTCTTT. Translating gives CASSLEVENTEAFF.

CDR3 DNA: TGTGCCAGCAGTGGGGGACAGGGGGAATTTGGCTACACCTTC. It encodes CASSGGQGEFGYTF. V and J are TRBV12-3 or TRBV12-4 and TRBJ1-2, with 11 nucleotides matching TRBD1. Trimming cost V 5 bases and J 7 bases; bases outside gene matches: 6. The CDR3 runs 14 residues.

The chain links TRBV12-3 or TRBV12-4 to TRBJ1-5; D remains ambiguous. V dropped 3 bases and J dropped 9 bases, with 9 bases sitting between them. This CDR3 is built from 12 residues. The CDR3 spells CASSFDPRPQHF. The CDR3 DNA follows: TGTGCCAGCAGTTTCGACCCCCGGCCCCAGCATTTT.

The gene calls are TRBV20-1 and TRBJ2-2; possible D gene TRBD2, 6 bases. CDR1 and CDR2 from the germline V gene are DFQATT and SNEGSKA (reference sequence). The germline V and J ends were trimmed by 5 bases and 0 bases, with 19 bases remaining between them. The CDR3 has 17 residues. The CDR3 DNA sequence: TGCAGTGCTGTGGGGGGAGGCCCAGCGGCGAACACCGGGGAGCTGTTTTTT. Translation gives CSAVGGGPAANTGELFF.

This clonotype was detected only a few times. The V gene is TRBV3-1, the J gene TRBJ1-5, with D unclear. This CDR3 region has 14 residues. Deletions cut 1 base from V and 1 base from J, with 5 bases between. Germline lookup yields CDR1 LGHDT and CDR2 YNNKEL (reference sequence). CDR3 coding DNA: TGTGCCAGCAGCCAAGGGCAGAGCAATCAGCCCCAGCATTTT. Translation: CASSQGQSNQPQHF.

This clonotype was picked up a small number of times. The V gene is TRBV6-6, the J gene TRBJ1-6; D possibly corresponds to TRBD1 (5 bases). Deletions cut 6 bases from V and 9 bases from J, with 15 bases between. CDR1 and CDR2 from the germline V gene are MNHNY and SVGAGI (reference sequence). The CDR3 runs 14 residues. The CDR3 nucleotides are TGTGCCAGCAGCTATGACAGCCGGCGTTCACCCCTCCACTTT. It translates to CASSYDSRRSPLHF.

The V gene is TRBV20-1, the J gene TRBJ2-5, with D maybe TRBD2 (6 bases). The CDR3 loop spans 13 amino acids. With 6 bases removed from V and 5 bases from J, the gap between germline ends came to 16 bases. Germline CDR1 is DFQATT and CDR2 is SNEGSKA (reference sequence). The CDR3 sequence is CSATLAWGETQYF. DNA for the CDR3: TGCAGTGCCACACTAGCATGGGGGGAGACCCAGTACTTC.

With regard to this clonotype: This may be a read error, as it is one base from a much larger clone. The CDR3 reads CASDGGTDTQYF. For the CDR3, the DNA is TGTGCCAGCGATGGAGGTACAGATACGCAGTATTTT. The chain employs TRBV6-5 and TRBJ2-3; the D gene is possibly TRBD2 (5 bases). V shed 8 bases and J shed 3 bases, with 9 bases lying between them. In germline, CDR1 is MNHEY, CDR2 SVGAGI. The CDR3 length is 12 residues.

This clonotype was detected a few times. The chain carries TRBV15 and TRBJ1-6, with 9 bases lining up with TRBD1. The ends lost 2 bases at V and 9 bases at J; junction bases unmatched: 14. Germline V gene data show CDR1 as LNHNV and CDR2 as YYDKDF (reference sequence). This CDR3 contains 18 residues. This chain's CDR3 is CATSRPTGGGTGISPLHF. The CDR3 nucleotides are TGTGCCACCAGCAGACCGACAGGGGGAGGGACAGGGATTTCACCCCTCCACTTT.

The V call is TRBV5-1, the J call TRBJ2-7, with no clear D. Germline values: CDR1 SGHRS, CDR2 YFSETQ. This CDR3 has 14 residues. Trimming removed 4 bases from V and 3 bases from J, with 14 bases in between. CDR3 loop: CASSPVQRNYEQYF. CDR3 bases: TGCGCCAGCAGCCCGGTCCAAAGGAACTACGAGCAGTACTTC.

A word on this clonotype: A much larger clone is a single base away; this may be a read error. The chain links TRBV5-1 to TRBJ2-7; 8 bases are a match to TRBD2. The J call may be wrong; the DNA end is better matched by TRBJ2-5. From germline, CDR1 is SGHRS and CDR2 YFSETQ. CDR3 length equals 15 residues. CDR3 sequence: CASCLAGSGGETQYF. The CDR3 nucleotides are TGCGCCAGCTGCTTGGCCGGAAGCGGGGGAGAGACCCAGTACTTC.

This clonotype turned up a few times. This chain connects TRBV15 to TRBJ2-6; 8 nucleotides agree with TRBD1. V trimming: 0 bases; J trimming: 3 bases; junction bases outside the gene matches: 4. The CDR3 sequence is 17 residues long. Germline V gene lookup returns CDR1 LNHNV and CDR2 YYDKDF (reference sequence). This chain's CDR3 is CATSRDARGHGANVLTF. The CDR3, as DNA: TGTGCCACCAGCAGAGATGCCAGGGGGCATGGGGCCAACGTCCTGACTTTC.

This clonotype was detected a few times. The V and J genes are TRBV27 and TRBJ2-5; maybe TRBD1 (6 bases). TRBJ2-7 matches the DNA end more closely, so the J call is doubtful. There are 15 residues in the CDR3. CDR1 and CDR2 from the germline V gene are MNHEY and SMNVEV (reference sequence). In DNA, the CDR3 is TGTGCCAGCAGTCCTGAGGGGGTCAGGGGCTACGAGCAGTACTTC. As protein: CASSPEGVRGYEQYF.

This clonotype showed up just a few times. V and J are TRBV12-3 or TRBV12-4 and TRBJ2-6; D may match TRBD1 or TRBD2 (5 bases each). V was shortened by 3 bases and J by 3 bases, with 6 bases between the two germline ends. This CDR3 is 14 amino acids long. CDR3 bases: TGTGCCAGCAGTTTTGGGGGTGGGGCCAACGTCCTGACTTTC. Translated, it gives CASSFGGGANVLTF.

Worth noting for this clonotype: One base away lies a much larger clone, so this may be a sequencing read error. The V call is TRBV7-3, the J call TRBJ2-1, with 9 positions matching TRBD2. Germline CDR1 reads SGHTA; CDR2 reads FQGTGA. Trimming took 1 base from V and 5 from J; bases not matched to a gene: 3. There are 15 residues in the CDR3. The CDR3 protein is CASSLRLAENNEQFF. As DNA, the CDR3 is TGTGCCAGCAGCTTAAGACTAGCGGAGAACAATGAGCAGTTCTTC.

The rearrangement uses TRBV11-2 and TRBJ2-3, with TRBD2 matching 8 bases. The CDR3 is 18 residues long. Germline lookup yields CDR1 SGHAT and CDR2 FQNNGV. J was trimmed by 0 bases and V by 2 bases; bases with no gene match: 10. CDR3 sequence reads: CASSLNHGGGLSTDTQYF. Written as DNA, the CDR3 is TGTGCCAGCAGCTTAAATCACGGCGGGGGGCTGAGCACAGATACGCAGTATTTT.

The chain carries TRBV24-1 and TRBJ2-1; 8 bases agree with TRBD1. The CDR3 covers 16 residues. V shed 2 bases and J 3 bases; nucleotides not matched to a gene: 5. In germline, CDR1 is KGHDR, CDR2 SFDVKD. The CDR3 nucleotides are TGTGCCACCAGTGATTCAGGGGGCTTCGGCTACAATGAGCAGTTCTTC. Translated: CATSDSGGFGYNEQFF.

This clonotype was seen ten or more times. The chain combines TRBV29-1 with TRBJ2-5; D gene uncertain. CDR1 and CDR2 (germline): SQVTM, ANQGSEA. This CDR3 region has 11 residues. V lost 4 bases to trimming and J lost 5 bases, with 8 bases between them. CDR3 sequence: CSVVMGETQYF. CDR3 DNA sequence: TGCAGCGTTGTTATGGGGGAGACCCAGTACTTC. Together with reference TRBV29-1 and TRBJ2-5, the CDR3 gives the full variable domain: SAVISQKPSRDICQRGTSLTIQCQVDSQVTMMFWYRQQPGQSLTLIATANQGSEATYESGFVIDKFPISRPNLTFSTLTVSNMSPEDSSIYLCSVVMGETQYFGPGTRLLVL.